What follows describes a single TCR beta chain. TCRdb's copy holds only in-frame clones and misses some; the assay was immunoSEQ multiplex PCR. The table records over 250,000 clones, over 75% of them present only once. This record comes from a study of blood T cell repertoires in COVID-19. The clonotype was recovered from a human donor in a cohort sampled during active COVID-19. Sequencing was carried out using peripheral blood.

The CDR3 loop reads CASSQGGRGNTEAFF. The CDR3 DNA reads as TGTGCCAGCAGTCAAGGGGGTAGGGGGAACACTGAAGCTTTCTTT. The chain recombines TRBV28 with TRBJ1-1; D is perhaps TRBD1 (6 bases). Deletions cut 5 bases from V and 1 base from J, with 14 bases between. There are 15 residues in the CDR3. Germline lookup yields CDR1 MDHEN and CDR2 SYDVKM. Together with reference TRBV28 and TRBJ1-1, the CDR3 gives the full variable domain: DVKVTQSSRYLVKRTGEKVFLECVQDMDHENMFWYRQDPGLGLRLIYFSYDVKMKEKGDIPEGYSVSREKKERFSLILESASTNQTSMYLCASSQGGRGNTEAFFGQGTRLTVV.